This TCR beta chain was recorded in a study of beta chain features in type 1 diabetes (dated by TCRdb to 2016 to 2019). For the study in its entirety: Patients and healthy donors did not differ in mean age, gender distribution, total cell number or subset yield. The study compared the TCRB repertoires of sorted circulating CD4+ T cell subsets in recently diagnosed type 1 diabetes patients with those in matched healthy donors. A total of 90 million to 130 million sorted cells were examined across all samples, and a strong correlation was observed between cell number per subset and RNA yield. Whereas all 30 or so donors provided naive and central memory subsets, regulatory and stem cell-like memory subsets were isolated from just 8 patients and roughly eight healthy donors.

The CDR3 runs 15 amino acids, cysteine and phenylalanine included. Only the CDR3 part of the read is kept: 45 bases, read in frame from the first base. A distance of 9 bases separates the germline ends of V and J, which lose 0 bases and 3 bases respectively. Based on the germline V gene, the CDR1 and CDR2 sequences are LGHNA and YSLEER. Each donor gave one peripheral blood draw, roughly 110 mL on average, collected into heparinised tubes. Naive, central memory, regulatory and stem cell-like memory CD4+ T cells were sorted on a BD FACSAria II using a panel including CD45RO, CCR7, CD25, CD127, CD95 and CD27. All sorted populations exceeded 95% purity. PBMCs were isolated right away by Lymphoprep density gradient centrifugation and were stained directly, without culture. So that batch effects would be minimized, each experiment stained and sorted samples in pairs, pairing one healthy donor with one patient.

The study at large found these results: Shorter templates might have been favored by PCR, but patient and control samples were amplified and corrected together, so both groups would have been affected equally by any skew. HLA sub-analyses involved small numbers of individuals, so any influence of HLA type on TCRB rearrangement remained unresolved. A moderate but significant shortening of TCRB CDR3 length was observed in type 1 diabetes patients in all four CD4+ subsets. Naive, central memory and regulatory TCRB repertoires appeared more similar among patients than among healthy donors. Sequencing cDNA rather than genomic DNA could over-represent highly expressing activated cells, although activation and CD3 levels did not differ between groups. Patients with type 1 diabetes made fewer insertions and deleted more nucleotides at VDJ recombination sites, implying thymic rearrangement abnormalities.

The entire isolated RNA was reverse transcribed using the High Capacity cDNA Reverse Transcription Kit, and thus expressed TCRB transcripts were sequenced. Deep immunoSEQ sequencing was performed on naive, central memory and regulatory T cell samples, with an average of about 3.57 million total reads per sample. Sorted cells were lysed in RLT buffer, and RNA was extracted using DNase-treated RNeasy Micro or Mini kits according to cell number. Each cell subset was processed on its own to prevent cross-contamination, while patient and healthy donor samples were processed together. The immunoSEQ multiplex PCR was used to amplify TCRB sequences from cDNA, generating 87-bp fragments that spanned the CDR3 region. Amplicons were sequenced on the Illumina HiSeq platform. The source study handled its data this way. PCR bias was corrected computationally using synthetic template baselines, and reads within Hamming distance 2 were collapsed, with unmergeable singletons discarded. Reads were aligned to IMGT to assign V, D and J genes, CDR3 length, and insertions or deletions at six rearrangement sites. Within each subset, clonotype counts were normalized to sorted cell number, and only after that were true diversity and Gini coefficients computed with the tcR R package. The overlap coefficient, calculated on TCRB nucleotide sequences, was used to measure repertoire sharing. Out-of-frame TCRB sequences from naive cells were analyzed to stand in for the pre-selection repertoire. TCRdb obtained this table from immuneACCESS and retained in-frame rearrangements with V and J assigned. These tables miss some clones; where compared with another copy, unresolved V genes account for less than half of the shortfall, and the remainder is unexplained. The V and J calls and clone size come from that table; D and trimming were worked out from the DNA. For this sample the table gives 900,000 or so clones, of which about a sixth were detected only once. Roughly 0.025% of the sample lies in the top ten.

In its sample, this clone was seen a few times. Its antigen has not been determined. No per-base quality is available; no much larger clone lies one base away. Sequencing was carried out using naive CD4+ T cells from blood. Read against the paper, the sample's cell subset or site label means: true naive CD4+ T cells. The chain joins TRBV4-3 to TRBJ2-1; the D gene is not confidently resolved. The sequence came from a woman aged 18-29 years in good health. Here the CDR3 is given as CASSQDWAFYNEQFF. Here is the DNA: TGCGCCAGCAGCCAAGACTGGGCATTCTACAATGAGCAGTTCTTC.